This passage covers 13 T cell receptor beta chains from one sample sequenced in a study of regulatory T cells in long-lasting Graves disease. The TCR beta library used iRepertoire HTBI primers with Arm-PCR amplification of CDR3. TCRdb reprocessed the multiplex PCR reads via MiXCR and lists one record per CDR3 protein. The table records hundreds of thousands of distinct CDR3 sequences, 16% of them present only once. Documented time point: newly diagnosed GD, antithyroid drugs for less than 3 months. PBMCs were the source of the RNA used for TCR sequencing. The same specimen was also included in a second study, on T cells in Graves' hyperthyroidism and ophthalmopathy.

The source was peripheral blood mononuclear cells (PBMCs), collected at new diagnosis, from a patient treated with antithyroid drugs. These receptors were obtained from a man between 18 and 35 years old with Graves disease.

The sample holds a few counts of this clonotype. The chain couples TRBV3-1 to TRBJ1-2, with 7 positions matching TRBD1. Per the germline V gene, CDR1 is LGHDT and CDR2 is YNNKEL (reference sequence). J was trimmed by 4 bases and V by 0 bases; bases with no gene match: 8. The CDR3 runs to 16 residues. CDR3 nucleotide sequence: TGTGCCAGCAGCCAAGATGGAGGGCCAGGGGGCTATGGCTACACCTTC. This encodes CASSQDGGPGGYGYTF.

This clonotype showed up just a few times. The chain has TRBV4-2 and TRBJ2-1; D might be TRBD2 (5 bases). The CDR3 sequence is 15 residues long. Deletions cut 1 base from V and 7 bases from J, with 14 bases between. In germline, CDR1 is LGHNA, CDR2 YNFKEQ. In nucleotides, the CDR3 is TGTGCCAGCAGCCAAGGCCGAGAATCGGGGAATGAGCAGTTCTTC. Translating it yields CASSQGRESGNEQFF.

Only a few counts were recorded for this clonotype. The gene calls are TRBV5-1 and TRBJ2-1; TRBD2 matches at 11 bases. The CDR3 runs to 15 residues. Germline lookup yields CDR1 SGHRS and CDR2 YFSETQ. The V and J ends lost 3 bases and 7 bases, in that order; junction bases with no gene match: 6. The CDR3 protein is CASSSTSGTRNEQFF. CDR3 in DNA: TGCGCCAGCAGCTCGACTAGCGGGACGCGGAATGAGCAGTTCTTC.

V gene TRBV7-3 combines with J gene TRBJ2-3; no definite D call. V lost 2 bases and J 9 bases, leaving 12 bases between the germline ends. The germline gives CDR1 SGHTA, CDR2 FQGTGA. This CDR3 is built from 13 residues. CDR3 nucleotides: TGTGCCAGCAGCTTACCAGATCTGGGGACGCAGTATTTT. Its protein is CASSLPDLGTQYF.

The chain joins TRBV6-1 to TRBJ2-2; 7 bases map to TRBD1. This CDR3 has 12 amino acids. J gave up 6 bases and V 6 bases, and 1 base lay outside the gene matches. Germline lookup yields CDR1 MNHNS and CDR2 SASEGT. The CDR3, as DNA: TGTGCCAGCAGGACAGGGTCCGGGGAGCTGTTTTTT. Translated: CASRTGSGELFF.

At least ten counts were recorded for this clonotype. The chain joins TRBV27 to TRBJ2-7; possibly TRBD2 for D (5 bases). Trimming stripped 3 bases from V and 0 bases from J, with 15 bases between. The length of the CDR3 is 16 residues. The germline CDR1 and CDR2 sequences are MNHEY and SMNVEV (reference sequence). This CDR3 is CASSLMRVLPSYEQYF. The CDR3 nucleotides read TGTGCCAGCAGTTTGATGAGGGTCCTACCCTCCTACGAGCAGTACTTC.

This chain joins TRBV12-3 or TRBV12-4 and TRBJ2-1; D is undetermined. V was trimmed by 2 bases and J by 8 bases, leaving 10 bases between them. The CDR3 is 13 amino acids. The CDR3 nucleotides are TGTGCCAGCAGTTTACCCTATGGGGATGAGCAGTTCTTC. Translated: CASSLPYGDEQFF.

A note on this clonotype: At one of its ends the junction is not consistent with the germline gene, which may arise from a read error. This chain connects TRBV27 to TRBJ2-3; tentatively, D is TRBD1 or TRBD2 (6 bases each). The CDR3 sequence is 18 residues long. Germline V gene data show CDR1 as MNHEY and CDR2 as SMNVEV (reference sequence). CDR3 in amino acids: CASSFWGLGTFTTDTQYF. The CDR3 DNA sequence: TGTGCCAGCAGTTTTTGGGGGCTCGGGACTTTCACCACAGATACACAGTATTTT.

About this clonotype: Because it lacks the conserved phenylalanine or tryptophan at the end, this CDR3 is likely a read error. The gene calls are TRBV5-4 and TRBJ1-2; maybe TRBD1 (6 bases). Trimming shortened V by 4 bases and J by 4 bases, and 11 bases separated the two germline ends. Germline V lookup: CDR1 SGHNT, CDR2 YYREEE (reference sequence). The CDR3 consists of 13 residues. CDR3 nucleotides: TGTGCCAGCAGCCCGACGGACAGCTATGGCTACACCCTC. It yields the protein CASSPTDSYGYTL.

This clonotype was counted at least ten times. This chain uses TRBV2 with TRBJ2-7; 9 bases fit TRBD2. V dropped 7 bases and J dropped 2; count of bases not matched to a gene: 12. This CDR3 has 16 amino acids. Germline V gene lookup returns CDR1 SNHLY and CDR2 FYNNEI. CDR3 loop: CASNRGWGLAAYEQYF. CDR3 coding DNA: TGTGCCAGCAACCGGGGGTGGGGACTAGCCGCCTACGAGCAGTACTTC.

This clonotype was seen at least ten times. This rearrangement joins TRBV2 to TRBJ2-2, with a weak D call TRBD2 (7 bases). Germline assignment: CDR1 SNHLY and CDR2 FYNNEI. Trimming left V 3 bases short and J 3 bases short, with 17 bases between. The CDR3 covers 17 residues. CDR3 sequence (DNA): TGTGCCAGCAGTGAGGAGGGAGGGGGAGGCTACACCGGGGAGCTGTTTTTT. Translation: CASSEEGGGGYTGELFF.

In regard to this clonotype: Given a much more abundant clone one base away, this may be a read error. The chain combines TRBV7-3 with TRBJ2-3, with no clear D. Germline values: CDR1 SGHTA, CDR2 FQGTGA. The CDR3 spans 13 residues. CDR3 region: CASSPLRTDAQYF. The CDR3 nucleotides are TGTGCCAGCAGCCCCCTACGCACAGATGCGCAGTATTTT. Full variable domain (missing parts from reference TRBV7-3 and TRBJ2-3): GAGVSQTPSNKVTEKGKYVELRCDPISGHTALYWYRQSLGQGPEFLIYFQGTGAADDSGLPNDRFFAVRPEGSVSTLKIQRTERGDSAVYLCASSPLRTDAQYFGPGTRLTVL.

Ten or more counts support this clonotype. This rearrangement joins TRBV18 to TRBJ2-1; D unresolved. V was cut by 3 bases and J by 6 bases, with 9 bases left in between. CDR1 KGHSH and CDR2 LQKENI come from the germline V gene. CDR3 size: 13 residues. The CDR3 here is CASSPLATNEQFF. CDR3 in DNA: TGTGCCAGCTCACCGCTGGCTACCAATGAGCAGTTCTTC.